These T cell receptor beta chains were read from a single sample in a study of T cells in Graves' hyperthyroidism and ophthalmopathy. TCRdb recomputed calls from the multiplex PCR reads with MiXCR, one row per CDR3 protein. The sample shows some 740,000 distinct CDR3 sequences, about 14% of them seen only once. Material for sequencing was blood. The receptors were sampled from a woman aged 18-29 years with Graves' hyperthyroidism. The CDR3 runs from the conserved cysteine through the conserved F or W. The D gene is left open where the match is weak. Expanded clones get a size class; other rows say once, few or many, or leave the size out.

cdr3_aa	cdr3_nt	d_call	clone_size	j_call	v_call
CASLGGSYEQYF	TGTGCCTCCCTCGGTGGTTCCTACGAGCAGTACTTC	NA	few	TRBJ2-7	TRBV28
CASSQVARDPGNTIYF	TGCGCCAGCAGCCAAGTCGCACGGGACCCTGGAAACACCATATATTTT	NA	NA	TRBJ1-3	TRBV4-1
CASSRIEGKNIQYF	TGTGCCAGCAGCCGAATTGAGGGGAAAAACATTCAGTACTTC	NA	many	TRBJ2-4	TRBV12-3/TRBV12-4
CASSEADPRMSSYNEQFF	TGTGCCAGCAGTGAGGCGGACCCCAGAATGAGCTCCTACAATGAGCAGTTCTTC	NA	few	TRBJ2-1	TRBV6-1
CASREPGRAEAFF	TGTGCCAGCAGAGAGCCGGGACGAGCTGAAGCTTTCTTT	NA	few	TRBJ1-1	TRBV6-1
CASSYTLWRANSYEQYF	TGTGCCAGCAGTTACACTCTTTGGCGGGCGAACTCCTACGAGCAGTACTTC	NA	NA	TRBJ2-7	TRBV6-9
CASSPPLAEQETQYF	TGTGCCAGCAGCCCCCCCCTAGCGGAGCAAGAGACCCAGTACTTC	TRBD2	many	TRBJ2-5	TRBV3-1
CASSLDYRQGGRGYTF	TGCGCCAGCAGCTTGGATTATCGTCAGGGTGGACGCGGCTACACCTTC	NA	NA	TRBJ1-2	TRBV5-1
CASSLAWGGAGNSPLHF	TGTGCCAGCAGCTTAGCGTGGGGGGGCGCGGGTAATTCACCCCTCCACTTT	NA	few	TRBJ1-6	TRBV7-2
CSVEQGKRVMNTEAFF	TGCAGCGTTGAACAGGGGAAACGAGTTATGAACACTGAAGCTTTCTTT	NA	many	TRBJ1-1	TRBV29-1
CSAKRGFNEQFF	TGCAGCGCCAAGAGGGGTTTCAATGAGCAGTTCTTC	NA	many	TRBJ2-1	TRBV29-1
CASSRVGNEQFF	TGTGCCAGCAGTAGGGTGGGCAATGAGCAGTTCTTC	NA	many	TRBJ2-1	TRBV2
CASPTGINTEAFF	TGTGCCAGCCCGACAGGGATAAACACTGAAGCTTTCTTT	NA	many	TRBJ1-1	TRBV3-2
CASSTGGAGHEQYF	TGTGCCAGCAGCACAGGGGGCGCAGGCCACGAGCAGTACTTC	TRBD1	many	TRBJ2-7	TRBV12-3/TRBV12-4
CASSVGQLNTEAFF	TGTGCCAGCAGCGTAGGGCAGCTGAACACTGAAGCTTTCTTT	NA	many	TRBJ1-1	TRBV9
CAIRQGRNQPQHF	TGCGCCATCCGTCAGGGGCGCAATCAGCCCCAGCATTTT	NA	few	TRBJ1-5	TRBV10-1
CASSLRAGQASELFF	TGTGCCAGCAGTTTAAGAGCGGGACAGGCTTCGGAACTGTTTTTT	TRBD1	NA	TRBJ1-4	TRBV28
CASSRDREQPQHF	TGTGCCAGCAGCCGGGACAGGGAACAGCCCCAGCATTTT	TRBD1	many	TRBJ1-5	TRBV11-2
CASSIRRGGRGDTQYF	TGTGCCAGTAGTATTCGGCGCGGGGGAAGAGGAGATACGCAGTATTTT	TRBD2	many	TRBJ2-3	TRBV19
CASRTGVGYYGYTF	TGTGCCAGCAGGACAGGGGTGGGGTACTATGGCTACACCTTC	TRBD1	many	TRBJ1-2	TRBV13
CTTSDSDGLDNEQFF	TGTACCACCAGTGATTCGGACGGTTTGGACAATGAGCAGTTCTTC	NA	NA	TRBJ2-1	TRBV24-1
CASTKNLVGSGNYGYTF	TGTGCCAGCACCAAAAACCTTGTCGGGAGTGGGAACTATGGCTACACCTTC	NA	few	TRBJ1-2	TRBV6-1
CASAPSDRQKNIQYF	TGTGCCAGCGCCCCATCTGACAGGCAGAAAAACATTCAGTACTTC	NA	NA	TRBJ2-4	TRBV3-1
CSARPGLAGALWNNEQYF	TGCAGTGCTAGACCGGGACTAGCGGGAGCACTGTGGAACAATGAGCAGTACTTC	TRBD2	NA	TRBJ2-7	TRBV20-1
CASSYDGQGDHEQYF	TGTGCCAGCAGTTACGACGGACAGGGGGATCACGAGCAGTACTTC	TRBD1	many	TRBJ2-7	TRBV6-1
CASSLTAQNTEAFF	TGTGCCAGCAGCTTGACAGCGCAGAACACTGAAGCTTTCTTT	NA	many	TRBJ1-1	TRBV7-9
CASSLWGDNEQFF	TGTGCCAGCAGTTTATGGGGTGACAATGAGCAGTTCTTC	NA	few	TRBJ2-1	TRBV27
CASSFTGDYGYTF	TGTGCCAGCAGCTTCACAGGGGACTATGGCTACACCTTC	TRBD1	many	TRBJ1-2	TRBV11-2
CSVSDLGVPGTYGANVLTF	TGCAGCGTTTCAGACTTGGGGGTCCCGGGGACATATGGGGCCAACGTCCTGACTTTC	NA	few	TRBJ2-6	TRBV29-1
CASSSLRTGHTGELFF	TGTGCCAGCAGTTCCCTTCGGACAGGGCACACCGGGGAGCTGTTTTTT	TRBD1	many	TRBJ2-2	TRBV28
CASSPGTSLTEQYF	TGTGCCAGCTCACCAGGGACAAGTCTTACGGAGCAGTACTTC	NA	many	TRBJ2-7	TRBV18
CAGSIAGTPGMAEQYF	TGTGCCGGTAGTATAGCCGGGACTCCAGGGATGGCAGAGCAGTACTTC	NA	NA	TRBJ2-7	TRBV19
CASSQGPVRNEQFF	TGTGCCAGCAGCCAAGGACCCGTTAGGAATGAGCAGTTCTTC	NA	NA	TRBJ2-1	TRBV3-1
CAWSRKGPDKNIQYF	TGTGCCTGGAGTCGTAAGGGCCCTGACAAAAACATTCAGTACTTC	NA	NA	TRBJ2-4	TRBV30
CASSFLGSGGYTF	TGTGCCAGCAGTTTTCTGGGAAGTGGAGGCTACACCTTC	NA	few	TRBJ1-2	TRBV5-8
CASSWGLAGHTNTGELFF	TGCGCCAGCAGCTGGGGACTAGCGGGACATACGAACACCGGGGAGCTGTTTTTT	TRBD2	many	TRBJ2-2	TRBV5-1
CASSDVASGGSETQYF	TGTGCCAGCAGTGATGTGGCTAGCGGGGGGTCAGAGACCCAGTACTTC	TRBD2	NA	TRBJ2-5	TRBV2
CASSSGLAGVVVTQYF	TGTGCCAGCAGCTCCGGACTAGCGGGAGTTGTTGTGACCCAGTACTTC	TRBD2	many	TRBJ2-5	TRBV7-9
CSVDPGTGHEQYF	TGCAGCGTTGACCCTGGGACAGGACACGAGCAGTACTTC	TRBD1	many	TRBJ2-7	TRBV29-1
CASSLFPLGTTDTQYF	TGTGCCAGCAGTTTATTCCCTTTAGGGACCACAGATACGCAGTATTTT	NA	few	TRBJ2-3	TRBV27
CASSEARLAGAPWDEQYF	TGTGCCAGCAGTGAAGCAAGGCTAGCGGGAGCCCCATGGGACGAGCAGTACTTC	TRBD2	NA	TRBJ2-7	TRBV2
CASSVVPQGRRNEQFF	TGTGCCAGCAGCGTAGTCCCACAGGGTAGGCGAAATGAGCAGTTCTTC	NA	many	TRBJ2-1	TRBV9
CSARKTSGSRDTQYF	TGCAGTGCTAGGAAAACTAGCGGGAGCAGAGATACGCAGTATTTT	TRBD2	many	TRBJ2-3	TRBV20-1
CASSQELAYWDREGQPQHF	TGCGCCAGCAGCCAAGAATTGGCATACTGGGACAGGGAGGGTCAGCCCCAGCATTTT	TRBD1	NA	TRBJ1-5	TRBV4-3
CASSWLAGDTGETQYF	TGTGCCAGCAGCTGGCTCGCGGGAGATACAGGAGAGACCCAGTACTTC	TRBD2	many	TRBJ2-5	TRBV13